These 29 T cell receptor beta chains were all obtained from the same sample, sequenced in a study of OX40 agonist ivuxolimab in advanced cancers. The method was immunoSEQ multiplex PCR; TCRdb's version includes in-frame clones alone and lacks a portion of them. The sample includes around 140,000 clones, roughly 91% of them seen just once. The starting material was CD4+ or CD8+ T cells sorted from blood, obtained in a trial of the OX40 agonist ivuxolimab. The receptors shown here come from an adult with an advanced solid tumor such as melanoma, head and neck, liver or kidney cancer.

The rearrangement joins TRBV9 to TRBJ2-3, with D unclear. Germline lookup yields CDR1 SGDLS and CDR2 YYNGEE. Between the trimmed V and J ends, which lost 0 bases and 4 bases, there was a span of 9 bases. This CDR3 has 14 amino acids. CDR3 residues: CASSVVGPPDTQYF. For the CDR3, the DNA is TGTGCCAGCAGCGTAGTGGGCCCCCCAGATACGCAGTATTTT. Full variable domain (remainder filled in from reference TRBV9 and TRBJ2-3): DSGVTQTPKHLITATGQRVTLRCSPRSGDLSVYWYQQSLDQGLQFLIQYYNGEERAKGNILERFSAQQFPDLHSELNLSSLELGDSALYFCASSVVGPPDTQYFGPGTRLTVL.

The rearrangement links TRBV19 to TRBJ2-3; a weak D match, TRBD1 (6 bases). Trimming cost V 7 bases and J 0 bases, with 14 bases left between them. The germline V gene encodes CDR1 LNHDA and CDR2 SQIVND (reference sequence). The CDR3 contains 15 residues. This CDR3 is CASTPTGRSTDTQYF. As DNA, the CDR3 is TGTGCCAGTACCCCGACAGGACGAAGCACAGATACGCAGTATTTT.

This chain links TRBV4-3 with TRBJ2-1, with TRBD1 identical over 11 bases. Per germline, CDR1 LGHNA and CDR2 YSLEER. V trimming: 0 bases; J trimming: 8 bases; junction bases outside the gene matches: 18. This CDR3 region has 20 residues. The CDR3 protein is CASSQDSALGTGGLIDEQFF. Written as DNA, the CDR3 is TGCGCCAGCAGCCAAGATAGTGCTCTCGGGACAGGGGGTTTAATAGATGAGCAGTTCTTC.

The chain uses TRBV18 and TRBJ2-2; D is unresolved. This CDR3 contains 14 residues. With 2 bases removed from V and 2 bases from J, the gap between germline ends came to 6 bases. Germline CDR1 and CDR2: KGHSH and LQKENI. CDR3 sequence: CASSPDINTGELFF. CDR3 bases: TGTGCCAGCTCACCAGACATAAACACCGGGGAGCTGTTTTTT.

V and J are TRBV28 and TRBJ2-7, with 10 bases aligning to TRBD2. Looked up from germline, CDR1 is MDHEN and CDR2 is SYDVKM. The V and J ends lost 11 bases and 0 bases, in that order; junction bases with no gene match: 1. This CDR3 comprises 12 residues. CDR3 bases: TGTGCCCTAGCGGGAGACTCCTACGAGCAGTACTTC. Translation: CALAGDSYEQYF.

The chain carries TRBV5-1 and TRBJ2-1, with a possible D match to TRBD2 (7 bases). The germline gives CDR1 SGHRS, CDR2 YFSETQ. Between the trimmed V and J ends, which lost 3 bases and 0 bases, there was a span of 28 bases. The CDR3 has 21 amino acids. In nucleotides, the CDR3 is TGCGCCAGCAGCTCGGGGGCCCTAGGGGAGGGTTGGATGAGCTCCTACAATGAGCAGTTCTTC. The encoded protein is CASSSGALGEGWMSSYNEQFF.

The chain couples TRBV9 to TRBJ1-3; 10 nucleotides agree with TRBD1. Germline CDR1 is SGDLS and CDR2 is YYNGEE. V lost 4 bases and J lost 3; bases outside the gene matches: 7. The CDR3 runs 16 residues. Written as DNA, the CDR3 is TGTGCCAGCAGCATGACGACAGGGGGCTATGGAAACACCATATATTTT. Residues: CASSMTTGGYGNTIYF.

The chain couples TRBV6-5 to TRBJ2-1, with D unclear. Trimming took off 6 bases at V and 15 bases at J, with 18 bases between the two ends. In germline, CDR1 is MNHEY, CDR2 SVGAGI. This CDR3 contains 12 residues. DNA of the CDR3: TGTGCCAGCAGGCCGAGCCACGACGGACGGTTCTTC. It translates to CASRPSHDGRFF.

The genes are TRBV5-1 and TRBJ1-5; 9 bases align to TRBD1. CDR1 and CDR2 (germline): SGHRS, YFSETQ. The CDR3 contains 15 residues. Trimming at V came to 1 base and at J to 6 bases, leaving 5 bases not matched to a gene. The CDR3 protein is CASSLRTGEGQPQHF. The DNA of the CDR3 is TGCGCCAGCAGCTTGCGGACAGGGGAGGGTCAGCCCCAGCATTTT.

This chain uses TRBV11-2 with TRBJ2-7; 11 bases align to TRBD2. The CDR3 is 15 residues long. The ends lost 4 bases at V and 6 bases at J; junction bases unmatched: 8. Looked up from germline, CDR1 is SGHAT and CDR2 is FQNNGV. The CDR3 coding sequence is TGTGCCAGCAGCTACTCGACTAGCGGGATCGGCGAGCAGTACTTC. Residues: CASSYSTSGIGEQYF.

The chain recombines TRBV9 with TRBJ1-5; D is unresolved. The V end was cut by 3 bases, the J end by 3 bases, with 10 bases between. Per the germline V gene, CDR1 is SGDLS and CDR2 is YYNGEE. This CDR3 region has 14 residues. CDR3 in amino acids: CASSDEGINQPQHF. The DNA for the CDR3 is TGTGCCAGCAGCGACGAAGGGATCAATCAGCCCCAGCATTTT. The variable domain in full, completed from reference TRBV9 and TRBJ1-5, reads DSGVTQTPKHLITATGQRVTLRCSPRSGDLSVYWYQQSLDQGLQFLIQYYNGEERAKGNILERFSAQQFPDLHSELNLSSLELGDSALYFCASSDEGINQPQHFGDGTRLSIL.

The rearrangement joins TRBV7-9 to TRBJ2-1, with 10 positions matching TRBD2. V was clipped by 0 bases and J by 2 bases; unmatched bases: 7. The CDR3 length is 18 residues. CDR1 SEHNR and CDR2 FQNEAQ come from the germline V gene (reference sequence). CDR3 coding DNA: TGTGCCAGCAGCTTAGCTTCGGGTAGCGGGGGGACCTACAATGAGCAGTTCTTC. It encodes CASSLASGSGGTYNEQFF.

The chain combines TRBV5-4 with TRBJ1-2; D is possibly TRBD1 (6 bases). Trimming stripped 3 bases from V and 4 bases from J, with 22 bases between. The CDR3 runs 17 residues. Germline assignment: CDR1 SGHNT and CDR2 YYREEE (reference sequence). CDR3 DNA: TGTGCCAGCAGCTCCGGGTCTACAGGGTTTCAAAGCTATGGCTACACCTTC. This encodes CASSSGSTGFQSYGYTF.

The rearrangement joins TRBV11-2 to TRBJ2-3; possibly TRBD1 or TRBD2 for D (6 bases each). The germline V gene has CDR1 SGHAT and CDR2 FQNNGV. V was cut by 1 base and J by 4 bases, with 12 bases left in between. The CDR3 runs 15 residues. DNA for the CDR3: TGTGCCAGCAGCTTAGCGGGGGCCGGGGCAGATACGCAGTATTTT. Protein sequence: CASSLAGAGADTQYF.

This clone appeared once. The CDR3 region is CASSFGAVTYEQYF. Here the CDR3 DNA reads TGTGCCAGCAGCTTTGGGGCGGTCACCTACGAGCAGTACTTC. The chain joins TRBV7-9 to TRBJ2-7, with D possibly TRBD1 on 5 matching bases. V dropped 3 bases and J dropped 2 bases, with 11 bases sitting between them. Germline V gives CDR1 SEHNR, CDR2 FQNEAQ (reference sequence). The CDR3 sequence is 14 residues long.

CDR3 amino acids: CASSSGNMNTEAFF. CDR3 sequence (DNA): TGTGCCAGCAGTTCGGGTAACATGAACACTGAAGCTTTCTTT. V and J are TRBV27 and TRBJ1-1; no clear D. Germline V lookup: CDR1 MNHEY, CDR2 SMNVEV (reference sequence). Trimming removed 4 bases from V and 0 bases from J, with 9 bases in between. The CDR3 loop spans 14 amino acids.

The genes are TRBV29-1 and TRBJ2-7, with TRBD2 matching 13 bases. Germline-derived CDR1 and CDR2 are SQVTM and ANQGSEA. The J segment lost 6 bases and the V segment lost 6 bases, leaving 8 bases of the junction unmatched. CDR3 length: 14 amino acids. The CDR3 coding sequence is TGCAGCGTCGGGACTAGCGGGATGAGTGGCGAGCAGTACTTC. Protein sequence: CSVGTSGMSGEQYF.

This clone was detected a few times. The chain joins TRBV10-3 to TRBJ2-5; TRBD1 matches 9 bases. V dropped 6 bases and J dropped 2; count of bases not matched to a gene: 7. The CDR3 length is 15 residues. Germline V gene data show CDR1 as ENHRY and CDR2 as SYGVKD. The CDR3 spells CAISRTGGTQETQYF. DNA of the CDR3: TGTGCCATCAGCAGAACAGGGGGCACTCAAGAGACCCAGTACTTC.

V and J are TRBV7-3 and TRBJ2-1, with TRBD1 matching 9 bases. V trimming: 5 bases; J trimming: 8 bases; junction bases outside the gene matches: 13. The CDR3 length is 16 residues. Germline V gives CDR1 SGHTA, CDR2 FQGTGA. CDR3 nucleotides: TGTGCCAGCAGCGTGGGACAGGGAATTGGGGCGGATGAGCAGTTCTTC. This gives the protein CASSVGQGIGADEQFF.

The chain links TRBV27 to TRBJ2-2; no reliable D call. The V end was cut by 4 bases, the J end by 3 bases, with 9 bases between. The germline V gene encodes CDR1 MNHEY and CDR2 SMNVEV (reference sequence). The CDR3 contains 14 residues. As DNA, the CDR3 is TGTGCCAGCAGTTCGACACGGGACACCGGGGAGCTGTTTTTT. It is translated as CASSSTRDTGELFF.

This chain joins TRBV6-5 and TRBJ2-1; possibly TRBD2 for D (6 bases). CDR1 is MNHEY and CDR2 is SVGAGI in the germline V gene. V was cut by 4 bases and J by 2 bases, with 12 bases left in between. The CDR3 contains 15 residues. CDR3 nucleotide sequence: TGTGCCAGCAGTTCACTAGCCGGTACCTACAATGAGCAGTTCTTC. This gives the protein CASSSLAGTYNEQFF.

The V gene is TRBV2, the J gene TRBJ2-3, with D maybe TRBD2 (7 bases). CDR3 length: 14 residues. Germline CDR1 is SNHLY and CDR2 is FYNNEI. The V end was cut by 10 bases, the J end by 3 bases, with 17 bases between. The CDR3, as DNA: TGTGCCACCGGAGGGGAGGGGGGTACAGATACGCAGTATTTT. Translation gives CATGGEGGTDTQYF.

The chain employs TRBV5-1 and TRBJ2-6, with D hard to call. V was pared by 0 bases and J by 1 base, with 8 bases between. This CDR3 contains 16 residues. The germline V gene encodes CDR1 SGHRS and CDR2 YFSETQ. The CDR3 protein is CASSLGPRSGANVLTF. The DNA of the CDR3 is TGCGCCAGCAGCTTGGGCCCCAGGTCTGGGGCCAACGTCCTGACTTTC.

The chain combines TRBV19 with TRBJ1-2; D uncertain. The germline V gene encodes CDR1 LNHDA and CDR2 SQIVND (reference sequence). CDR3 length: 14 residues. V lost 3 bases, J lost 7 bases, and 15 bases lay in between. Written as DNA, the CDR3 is TGTGCCAGTAGTATTGAGTCAGGCCCGTTTGGCTACACCTTC. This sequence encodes CASSIESGPFGYTF.

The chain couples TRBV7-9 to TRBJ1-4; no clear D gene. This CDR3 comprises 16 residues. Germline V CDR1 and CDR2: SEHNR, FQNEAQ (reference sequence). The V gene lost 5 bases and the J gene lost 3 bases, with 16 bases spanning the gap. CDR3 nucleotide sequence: TGTGCCAGCAGCCTTCCGGGTGGAGAAGCTAATGAAAAACTGTTTTTT. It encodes CASSLPGGEANEKLFF. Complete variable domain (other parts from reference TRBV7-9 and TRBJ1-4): DTGVSQNPRHKITKRGQNVTFRCDPISEHNRLYWYRQTLGQGPEFLTYFQNEAQLEKSRLLSDRFSAERPKGSFSTLEIQRTEQGDSAMYLCASSLPGGEANEKLFFGSGTQLSVL.

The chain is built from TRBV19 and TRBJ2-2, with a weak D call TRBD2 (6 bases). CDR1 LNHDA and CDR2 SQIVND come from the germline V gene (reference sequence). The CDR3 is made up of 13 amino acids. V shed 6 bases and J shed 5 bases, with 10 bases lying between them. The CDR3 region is CASRRDFTGELFF. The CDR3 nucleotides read TGTGCCAGTAGAAGGGACTTTACCGGGGAGCTGTTTTTT.

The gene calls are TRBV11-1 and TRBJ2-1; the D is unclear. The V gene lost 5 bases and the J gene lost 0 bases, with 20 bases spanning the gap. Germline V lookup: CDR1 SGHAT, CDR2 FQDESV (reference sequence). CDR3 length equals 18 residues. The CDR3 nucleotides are TGTGCCAGCAGCCCACCTTGGCCGCGGTACTCCTCCTACAATGAGCAGTTCTTC. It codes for CASSPPWPRYSSYNEQFF.

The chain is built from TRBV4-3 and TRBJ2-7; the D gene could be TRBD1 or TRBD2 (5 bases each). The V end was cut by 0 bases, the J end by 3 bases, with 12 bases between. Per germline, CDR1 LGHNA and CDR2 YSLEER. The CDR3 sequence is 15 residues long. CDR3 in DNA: TGCGCCAGCAGCCAAGAAAGCAGGGACGGCTACGAGCAGTACTTC. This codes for CASSQESRDGYEQYF.

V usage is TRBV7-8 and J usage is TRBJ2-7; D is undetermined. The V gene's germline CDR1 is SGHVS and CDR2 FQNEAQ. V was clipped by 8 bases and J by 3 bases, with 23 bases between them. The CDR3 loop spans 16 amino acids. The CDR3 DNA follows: TGTGCCAGCCTTTCCCGTATAGCTCCCCTCCACTACGAGCAGTACTTC. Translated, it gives CASLSRIAPLHYEQYF. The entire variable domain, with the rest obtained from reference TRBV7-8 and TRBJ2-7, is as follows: GAGVSQSPRYKVAKRGQDVALRCDPISGHVSLFWYQQALGQGPEFLTYFQNEAQLDKSGLPSDRFFAERPEGSVSTLKIQRTQQEDSAVYLCASLSRIAPLHYEQYFGPGTRLTVT.